This T cell receptor beta chain was sequenced during a study of vaccination and CD4 T cells after COVID-19. Study context: Culture controls were given either a CEFX pool, an HIV-1 Nef pool, or no peptide. Study-level points and caveats: For convalescent patients, a median about 86% of reactive clones surfaced exclusively after vaccination.

This clonotype has more than one count but fewer than ten. Its specificity is unknown. The Oncomine TCR Beta short-read assay was what sequenced the DNA obtained from cultured CD4+ T cells. MiXCR, applied by TCRdb to the PCR reads, yields one record per CDR3 protein. The sample records some 9,200 distinct CDR3 sequences, over 30% being singletons. The junction had 11 bases not matched to a gene; V was cut back by 6 bases and J by 4 bases. Per germline, CDR1 MDHEN and CDR2 SYDVKM. This CDR3 contains 15 residues. Treatment given: roughly 10-day PBMC culture with coronavirus spike peptide pools or control peptides (ViraFEST assay). TCRs were sequenced by ViraFEST after antigen-specific T cells had been expanded with peptide pools. Each well received a few million PBMCs, cultured with roughly 9.9 IU/ml IL-2 and 10 ug/ml peptide pools.

Sequencing used CD4+ T cells from blood, cultured in vitro. J is TRBJ1-2 and V is TRBV28, with TRBD1 matching over 7 bases. The source of this sequence is a human donor who had recovered from COVID-19. CDR3 loop: CASSLTSGTVYGYTF. Here the CDR3 DNA reads TGTGCCAGCAGCCTTACCTCCGGGACAGTCTATGGCTACACCTTC.